The rows below give T cell receptor beta chains drawn from one sample of a study of regulatory T cells in long-lasting Graves disease. TCRdb re-derived calls from the multiplex PCR reads in MiXCR, one entry per CDR3 protein. This table holds 430,000 or so distinct CDR3 sequences, about 21% found once. Specimen: peripheral blood mononuclear cells (PBMCs), collected when the disease was refractory, from a patient treated with antithyroid drugs. The receptors were sampled from a female donor with Graves disease. Each CDR3 is given with its conserved first and last residue. A D gene is named only where the DNA matches it firmly. Clone size is stated in some rows and not others, as once, few, many or a class when expanded.

v_call: TRBV7-2; j_call: TRBJ1-5; d_call: TRBD1; clone_size: many; cdr3_aa: CASSFGTGGQPQHF; cdr3_nt: TGTGCCAGCAGCTTCGGGACAGGGGGACAGCCCCAGCATTTT
v_call: TRBV7-8; j_call: TRBJ2-3; d_call: TRBD2; clone_size: NA; cdr3_aa: CASSLRGRAGGDTQYF; cdr3_nt: TGTGCCAGCAGCTTACGGGGTCGAGCGGGAGGAGATACGCAGTATTTT
v_call: TRBV11-3; j_call: TRBJ2-2; d_call: TRBD2; clone_size: many; cdr3_aa: CASSYGLAGYTGELFF; cdr3_nt: TGTGCCAGCAGCTACGGACTAGCGGGTTACACCGGGGAGCTGTTTTTT
v_call: TRBV14; j_call: TRBJ1-1; d_call: NA; clone_size: NA; cdr3_aa: CASSRKLNTEAFF; cdr3_nt: TGTGCCAGCAGCCGGAAATTGAACACTGAAGCTTTCTTT
v_call: TRBV6-2/TRBV6-3; j_call: TRBJ2-1; d_call: NA; clone_size: NA; cdr3_aa: CASSEKGWFGEQFF; cdr3_nt: TGTGCCAGCAGTGAAAAGGGTTGGTTCGGTGAGCAGTTCTTC
v_call: TRBV27; j_call: TRBJ2-7; d_call: NA; clone_size: NA; cdr3_aa: CASGLRRGESYEQYF; cdr3_nt: TGTGCCAGCGGTTTAAGGCGCGGGGAGTCCTACGAGCAGTACTTC
v_call: TRBV2; j_call: TRBJ2-7; d_call: TRBD2; clone_size: many; cdr3_aa: CASSAGTSGRGSEQYF; cdr3_nt: TGTGCCAGCAGCGCCGGGACTAGCGGGAGGGGGTCCGAGCAGTACTTC
v_call: TRBV27; j_call: TRBJ2-4; d_call: TRBD2; clone_size: many; cdr3_aa: CASSSGTSGSNIQYF; cdr3_nt: TGTGCCAGCAGTTCCGGGACTAGCGGGAGTAACATTCAGTACTTC
v_call: TRBV3-1; j_call: TRBJ2-7; d_call: NA; clone_size: many; cdr3_aa: CASSPPGLWYEQYF; cdr3_nt: TGTGCCAGCAGCCCCCCGGGCCTCTGGTACGAGCAGTACTTC
v_call: TRBV18; j_call: TRBJ1-1; d_call: NA; clone_size: few; cdr3_aa: CASSGGTAEAFF; cdr3_nt: TGTGCCAGCTCAGGGGGGACCGCTGAAGCTTTCTTT
v_call: TRBV27; j_call: TRBJ2-4; d_call: NA; clone_size: NA; cdr3_aa: CASSLLPDGKNIQYF; cdr3_nt: TGTGCCAGCAGTTTATTGCCGGATGGCAAAAACATTCAGTACTTC
v_call: TRBV7-2; j_call: TRBJ2-7; d_call: NA; clone_size: many; cdr3_aa: CASSLSTGVGGRIEQYF; cdr3_nt: TGTGCCAGCAGCCTGTCGACAGGGGTGGGCGGGAGGATCGAGCAGTACTTC
v_call: TRBV20-1; j_call: TRBJ2-1; d_call: TRBD1; clone_size: NA; cdr3_aa: CSARDWTGGLYNEQFF; cdr3_nt: TGCAGTGCTAGAGATTGGACAGGGGGGCTCTACAATGAGCAGTTCTTC
v_call: TRBV15; j_call: TRBJ2-5; d_call: TRBD1; clone_size: few; cdr3_aa: CATSRAQGDQETQYF; cdr3_nt: TGTGCCACCAGCAGAGCCCAGGGGGATCAAGAGACCCAGTACTTC
v_call: TRBV2; j_call: TRBJ1-4; d_call: NA; clone_size: many; cdr3_aa: CASSYRTDTNEKLFF; cdr3_nt: TGTGCCAGCAGTTATAGGACAGATACAAATGAAAAACTGTTTTTT
v_call: TRBV2; j_call: TRBJ2-1; d_call: NA; clone_size: many; cdr3_aa: CASSEVSEQFF; cdr3_nt: TGTGCCAGCAGTGAAGTGAGTGAGCAGTTCTTC
v_call: TRBV28; j_call: TRBJ2-4; d_call: TRBD1; clone_size: many; cdr3_aa: CASSLGTGKNIQYF; cdr3_nt: TGTGCCAGCAGTTTGGGGACAGGGAAAAACATTCAGTACTTC
v_call: TRBV20-1; j_call: TRBJ1-4; d_call: TRBD1; clone_size: many; cdr3_aa: CSARDWTGANEKLFF; cdr3_nt: TGCAGTGCTAGAGACTGGACAGGGGCGAATGAAAAACTGTTTTTT
v_call: TRBV20-1; j_call: TRBJ1-1; d_call: TRBD1; clone_size: NA; cdr3_aa: CSASPRGSRGSEAFF; cdr3_nt: TGCAGTGCTAGCCCCAGGGGCTCCAGGGGGTCTGAAGCTTTCTTT
v_call: TRBV6-2/TRBV6-3; j_call: TRBJ2-5; d_call: TRBD1; clone_size: NA; cdr3_aa: CASSMGQGGETQYF; cdr3_nt: TGTGCCAGCAGCATGGGACAGGGTGGGGAGACCCAGTACTTC
v_call: TRBV7-8; j_call: TRBJ1-1; d_call: NA; clone_size: NA; cdr3_aa: CASSLMGTTTMNTEAFF; cdr3_nt: TGTGCCAGCAGCTTAATGGGGACCACAACCATGAACACTGAAGCTTTCTTT
v_call: TRBV19; j_call: TRBJ2-6; d_call: NA; clone_size: NA; cdr3_aa: CASSIGGTGANVLTF; cdr3_nt: TGTGCCAGTAGTATAGGAGGGACTGGGGCCAACGTCCTGACTTTC
v_call: TRBV19; j_call: TRBJ2-1; d_call: NA; clone_size: NA; cdr3_aa: CASSTTGMGGEQFF; cdr3_nt: TGTGCCAGTAGTACGACAGGGATGGGGGGTGAGCAGTTCTTC
v_call: TRBV19; j_call: TRBJ1-1; d_call: NA; clone_size: NA; cdr3_aa: CASRETGRLNTEAFF; cdr3_nt: TGTGCCAGTAGGGAGACTGGCCGGCTGAACACTGAAGCTTTCTTT
v_call: TRBV2; j_call: TRBJ2-2; d_call: NA; clone_size: many; cdr3_aa: CASRLGSQNTGELFF; cdr3_nt: TGTGCCAGCCGTCTAGGATCACAGAACACCGGGGAGCTGTTTTTT
v_call: TRBV19; j_call: TRBJ1-2; d_call: NA; clone_size: NA; cdr3_aa: CASKERRNYGYTF; cdr3_nt: TGTGCCAGTAAGGAAAGACGGAACTATGGCTACACCTTC
v_call: TRBV18; j_call: TRBJ1-4; d_call: NA; clone_size: many; cdr3_aa: CASSPSATNEKLFF; cdr3_nt: TGTGCCAGCAGCCCCAGCGCAACTAATGAAAAACTGTTTTTT
v_call: TRBV20-1; j_call: TRBJ2-2; d_call: NA; clone_size: NA; cdr3_aa: CSASPPGRDAGELFF; cdr3_nt: TGCAGCGCTAGCCCCCCCGGGAGAGACGCCGGGGAGCTGTTTTTT
v_call: TRBV3-1; j_call: TRBJ2-7; d_call: TRBD2; clone_size: many; cdr3_aa: CASRLAGGPDEQYF; cdr3_nt: TGTGCCAGCAGACTAGCGGGAGGGCCCGACGAGCAGTACTTC
v_call: TRBV4-1; j_call: TRBJ2-1; d_call: TRBD1; clone_size: NA; cdr3_aa: CASTNGQGWDEQFF; cdr3_nt: TGCGCCAGCACCAATGGACAGGGTTGGGATGAGCAGTTCTTC
v_call: TRBV19; j_call: TRBJ2-5; d_call: NA; clone_size: many; cdr3_aa: CASSITGYQETQYF; cdr3_nt: TGTGCCAGTAGTATCACTGGATACCAAGAGACCCAGTACTTC
v_call: TRBV10-3; j_call: TRBJ2-4; d_call: NA; clone_size: few; cdr3_aa: CAISEKGVGKNIQYF; cdr3_nt: TGTGCCATCAGTGAAAAGGGGGTCGGAAAAAACATTCAGTACTTC
v_call: TRBV7-9; j_call: TRBJ2-5; d_call: TRBD2; clone_size: many; cdr3_aa: CASSSLALAGGETQYF; cdr3_nt: TGTGCCAGCAGCTCCCTGGCGCTAGCGGGAGGAGAGACCCAGTACTTC
v_call: TRBV20-1; j_call: TRBJ2-7; d_call: NA; clone_size: NA; cdr3_aa: CSARIGIYEQYF; cdr3_nt: TGCAGTGCTAGGATAGGGATCTACGAGCAGTACTTC
v_call: TRBV7-2; j_call: TRBJ1-3; d_call: NA; clone_size: few; cdr3_aa: CASSLAGGGNTIYF; cdr3_nt: TGTGCCAGCAGCTTAGCTGGGGGTGGAAACACCATATATTTT
v_call: TRBV5-1; j_call: TRBJ2-1; d_call: NA; clone_size: NA; cdr3_aa: CASSLSTFYNEQFF; cdr3_nt: TGCGCCAGCAGCTTGTCAACCTTCTACAATGAGCAGTTCTTC
v_call: TRBV10-3; j_call: TRBJ2-2; d_call: NA; clone_size: few; cdr3_aa: CAISEADLGNTGELFF; cdr3_nt: TGTGCCATCAGTGAGGCGGACTTAGGGAACACCGGGGAGCTGTTTTTT
v_call: TRBV12-3/TRBV12-4; j_call: TRBJ1-2; d_call: NA; clone_size: NA; cdr3_aa: CASSPGLRIYGYTF; cdr3_nt: TGTGCCAGCAGTCCGGGACTGAGGATCTATGGCTACACCTTC
v_call: TRBV2; j_call: TRBJ1-5; d_call: NA; clone_size: many; cdr3_aa: CASTSQNDQPQHF; cdr3_nt: TGTGCCAGCACGTCCCAGAACGATCAGCCCCAGCATTTT
v_call: TRBV5-6; j_call: TRBJ2-7; d_call: TRBD2; clone_size: NA; cdr3_aa: CASSLSSGSVLEQYF; cdr3_nt: TGTGCCAGCAGCTTGTCTAGCGGGAGTGTACTCGAGCAGTACTTC
v_call: TRBV28; j_call: TRBJ2-7; d_call: NA; clone_size: many; cdr3_aa: CASSLRPPDHYEQYF; cdr3_nt: TGTGCCAGCAGTTTAAGACCGCCTGACCACTACGAGCAGTACTTC
v_call: TRBV29-1; j_call: TRBJ1-2; d_call: TRBD1; clone_size: NA; cdr3_aa: CSVEDPTGQGPANYGHTF; cdr3_nt: TGCAGCGTTGAAGATCCGACCGGACAGGGGCCCGCTAACTATGGCCACACCTTC
v_call: TRBV11-2; j_call: TRBJ2-7; d_call: NA; clone_size: many; cdr3_aa: CASSLEGVGTLRKDEQYF; cdr3_nt: TGTGCCAGCAGCTTAGAGGGAGTGGGGACTTTACGGAAGGACGAGCAGTACTTC
v_call: TRBV6-5; j_call: TRBJ1-6; d_call: TRBD1; clone_size: many; cdr3_aa: CASSYSQGAFSYNSPLHF; cdr3_nt: TGTGCCAGCAGTTACAGCCAGGGGGCTTTCTCCTATAATTCACCCCTCCACTTT
v_call: TRBV29-1; j_call: TRBJ1-1; d_call: NA; clone_size: NA; cdr3_aa: CSVEDLIRFEAFF; cdr3_nt: TGCAGCGTTGAAGATCTTATCAGGTTTGAAGCTTTCTTT
v_call: TRBV4-1; j_call: TRBJ1-2; d_call: NA; clone_size: once; cdr3_aa: CASSQDLGSSSAYGYTF; cdr3_nt: TGCGCCAGCAGCCAAGACTTGGGCTCGTCCTCCGCCTATGGCTACACCTTC
v_call: TRBV2; j_call: TRBJ2-7; d_call: TRBD2; clone_size: many; cdr3_aa: CASSPWTSEHYEQYF; cdr3_nt: TGTGCCAGCAGTCCTTGGACTAGCGAGCACTACGAGCAGTACTTC
v_call: TRBV12-3/TRBV12-4; j_call: TRBJ2-2; d_call: TRBD1; clone_size: NA; cdr3_aa: CASTGTGGEPFF; cdr3_nt: TGTGCCAGCACAGGGACAGGCGGGGAGCCGTTTTTT
v_call: TRBV3-1; j_call: TRBJ2-5; d_call: NA; clone_size: few; cdr3_aa: CASSQDLGLETQYF; cdr3_nt: TGTGCCAGCAGCCAAGATTTAGGGTTAGAGACCCAGTACTTC
v_call: TRBV2; j_call: TRBJ2-7; d_call: NA; clone_size: many; cdr3_aa: CASSPRDFTYEQYF; cdr3_nt: TGTGCCAGCAGCCCCCGGGACTTTACCTACGAGCAGTACTTC
v_call: TRBV20-1; j_call: TRBJ2-2; d_call: NA; clone_size: NA; cdr3_aa: CSASGSARELFF; cdr3_nt: TGCAGTGCTAGCGGGAGTGCGAGGGAGCTGTTTTTT
v_call: TRBV28; j_call: TRBJ1-3; d_call: NA; clone_size: NA; cdr3_aa: CASSKGVSVSGNTIYF; cdr3_nt: TGTGCCAGCAGTAAGGGGGTCTCTGTCTCTGGAAACACCATATATTTT
v_call: TRBV12-3/TRBV12-4; j_call: TRBJ2-7; d_call: NA; clone_size: many; cdr3_aa: CASSPHAYEQYF; cdr3_nt: TGTGCCAGCAGCCCCCACGCCTACGAGCAGTACTTC
v_call: TRBV25-1; j_call: TRBJ2-3; d_call: NA; clone_size: NA; cdr3_aa: CASSEILAVGGDTQYF; cdr3_nt: TGTGCCAGCAGTGAAATTTTGGCAGTTGGGGGAGATACGCAGTATTTT
v_call: TRBV3-1; j_call: TRBJ1-2; d_call: NA; clone_size: many; cdr3_aa: CASSQEGTAGSNYGYTF; cdr3_nt: TGTGCCAGCAGCCAAGAGGGAACAGCCGGATCTAACTATGGCTACACCTTC
v_call: TRBV2; j_call: TRBJ1-2; d_call: NA; clone_size: many; cdr3_aa: CASSERGRGGYTF; cdr3_nt: TGTGCCAGCAGTGAAAGAGGCAGGGGCGGCTACACCTTC
v_call: TRBV6-5; j_call: TRBJ2-7; d_call: NA; clone_size: many; cdr3_aa: CASSYSVYEQYF; cdr3_nt: TGTGCCAGCAGTTACAGCGTCTACGAGCAGTACTTC
v_call: TRBV28; j_call: TRBJ1-2; d_call: TRBD1; clone_size: many; cdr3_aa: CASSLYRGPDGYTF; cdr3_nt: TGTGCCAGCAGTTTATACAGGGGGCCGGATGGCTACACCTTC
v_call: TRBV29-1; j_call: TRBJ2-7; d_call: NA; clone_size: NA; cdr3_aa: CSVDFQPQSYEQYF; cdr3_nt: TGCAGCGTTGATTTCCAGCCCCAGAGCTACGAGCAGTACTTC
v_call: TRBV7-6; j_call: TRBJ2-5; d_call: NA; clone_size: NA; cdr3_aa: CASSLGGGGAETQYF; cdr3_nt: TGTGCCAGCAGCTTAGGAGGGGGGGGGGCAGAGACCCAGTACTTC